This T cell receptor beta chain was captured by sequencing in a study of shared clonotypes between healthy human individuals. The study enrolled healthy HIV-negative adults without recent acute infections or vaccinations as donors. Both subsets, CD45RA+ naive and CD45RA-negative memory, were split from the CD4+ cells. Trimming cost V 6 bases and J 5 bases, with 7 bases left between them. Germline V gives CDR1 SNHLY, CDR2 FYNNEI. This CDR3 has 11 residues. This clone occurred a few times. Its matching antigen is unknown. Clones were read by immunoSEQ multiplex PCR, and TCRdb kept only the in-frame ones, dropping some. The data hold around 2.5 million clones, with approximately 93% observed a single time. Broader study findings: Naive CD4 clonotypes were shared across several donors at roughly 5%.

The receptor comes from a man aged 18 to 29 in good health. Some clones in this sample may be carry-over from other donors' samples. The chain combines TRBV2 with TRBJ1-1; D might be TRBD1 (5 bases). Material for sequencing was naive CD4+ T cells from PBMCs. Subset given: CD45RA+ positively selected. CDR3 protein: CASRGRTEAFF. In DNA form, the CDR3 reads TGTGCCAGCAGGGGGCGGACTGAAGCTTTCTTT.